The clone carrying this T cell receptor (beta chain) was detected many times. Antigen specificity is unknown. These data come from a study of molecular identifiers for immune sequencing clone quantification. The wider study: Replicate experiments divided RNA from 20,000 or 100,000 naive CD8 cells into five parts and sequenced four.

Bulk TCR libraries were made with methods that had been previously described and with listed TCR primers. TCRdb processed the PCR reads anew with MiXCR; each CDR3 protein has one entry. The sample includes about 330,000 distinct CDR3 sequences, about 23% of them seen just once. Whole-study findings and limits: Highly expanded clone sizes could be underestimated by identical TCR molecules that share a barcode.

Sequencing was carried out using naive CD8+ T cells from blood, with Jurkat cell RNA spiked in. Subset defined: FACS-sorted CD8+CD4-CCR7+CD45RA+ naive T cells. The TCR originated in a human donor in good health. Some libraries in this study had Jurkat cell RNA spiked in.

CDR3 residues: CASALSTDTQYF. The CDR3 bases are TGTGCCAGCGCGCTGTCCACAGATACGCAGTATTTT. V gene TRBV28 combines with J gene TRBJ2-3; D is undetermined. V was clipped by 8 bases and J by 2 bases, with 8 bases between them. Per germline, CDR1 MDHEN and CDR2 SYDVKM. CDR3 length: 12 residues.